The source of this T cell receptor (beta chain) is a study of blood T cell repertoires in COVID-19. Looking at the study overall: Acute-phase and convalescent COVID-19 samples originated in the United States, Italy and Spain. T cells, B-cell-depleted T cells, or PBMCs supplied cDNA or gDNA.

Per germline, CDR1 SGHRS and CDR2 YFSETQ. The V end was cut by 4 bases, the J end by 0 bases, with 32 bases between. The CDR3 totals 22 residues. Profiling relied on immunoSEQ multiplex PCR, and the TCRdb table lists in-frame clones only, not all of them. The table lists 150,000 to 200,000 clones, roughly nine tenths of them singletons. The chain carries TRBV5-1 and TRBJ2-4, with D possibly matching TRBD2 (6 bases). The clonotype comes from a woman of 80 years or more in a cohort sampled during active or convalescent COVID-19. The sequenced sample was peripheral blood. The CDR3: CASSVLGGPGPRSNLAKNIQYF. As DNA, the CDR3 is TGCGCCAGCAGCGTGCTGGGGGGACCCGGGCCAAGATCGAACCTAGCCAAAAACATTCAGTACTTC. Filled out from reference TRBV5-1 and TRBJ2-4, the complete variable domain reads KAGVTQTPRYLIKTRGQQVTLSCSPISGHRSVSWYQQTPGQGLQFLFEYFSETQRNKGNFPGRFSGRQFSNSRSEMNVSTLELGDSALYLCASSVLGGPGPRSNLAKNIQYFGAGTRLSVL.